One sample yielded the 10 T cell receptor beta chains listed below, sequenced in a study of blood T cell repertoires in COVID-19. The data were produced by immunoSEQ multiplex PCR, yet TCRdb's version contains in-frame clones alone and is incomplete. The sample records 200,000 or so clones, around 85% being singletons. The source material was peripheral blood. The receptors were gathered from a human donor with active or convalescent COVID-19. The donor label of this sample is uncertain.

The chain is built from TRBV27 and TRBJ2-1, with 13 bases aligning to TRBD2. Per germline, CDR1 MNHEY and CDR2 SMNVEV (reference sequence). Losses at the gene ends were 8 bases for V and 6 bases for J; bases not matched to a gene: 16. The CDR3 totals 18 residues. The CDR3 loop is CASLGLTSGRALRNEQFF. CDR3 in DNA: TGTGCCAGCCTGGGCCTAACTAGCGGGAGGGCCCTGCGCAATGAGCAGTTCTTC.

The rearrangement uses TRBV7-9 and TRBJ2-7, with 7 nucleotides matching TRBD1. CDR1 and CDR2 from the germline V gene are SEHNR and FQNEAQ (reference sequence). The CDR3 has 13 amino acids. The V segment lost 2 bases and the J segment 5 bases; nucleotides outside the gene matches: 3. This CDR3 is CASSLKGAHEQYF. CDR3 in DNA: TGTGCCAGCAGCTTAAAGGGGGCGCACGAGCAGTACTTC. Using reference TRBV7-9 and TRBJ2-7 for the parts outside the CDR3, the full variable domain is DTGVSQNPRHKITKRGQNVTFRCDPISEHNRLYWYRQTLGQGPEFLTYFQNEAQLEKSRLLSDRFSAERPKGSFSTLEIQRTEQGDSAMYLCASSLKGAHEQYFGPGTRLTVT.

The CDR3 sequence is CASKFGWGGAADTQYF. The CDR3 nucleotides read TGTGCCAGCAAATTCGGATGGGGGGGGGCCGCAGATACGCAGTATTTT. The V call is TRBV5-4, the J call TRBJ2-3, with D possibly being TRBD2 (7 bases). The V and J ends lost 6 bases and 4 bases respectively, with 21 bases between them. The CDR3 runs 16 residues. CDR1 is SGHNT, CDR2 YYREEE, per germline (reference sequence). The full variable domain, its missing parts supplied by reference TRBV5-4 and TRBJ2-3, is ETGVTQSPTHLIKTRGQQVTLRCSSQSGHNTVSWYQQALGQGPQFIFQYYREEENGRGNFPPRFSGLQFPNYSSELNVNALELDDSALYLCASKFGWGGAADTQYFGPGTRLTVL.

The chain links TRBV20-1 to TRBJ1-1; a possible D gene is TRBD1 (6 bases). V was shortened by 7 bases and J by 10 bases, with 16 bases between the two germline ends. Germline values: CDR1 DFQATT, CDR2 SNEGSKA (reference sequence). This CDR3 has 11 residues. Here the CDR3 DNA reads TGCAGTGATAACAGGGCGGTGGGAGCTTTCTTT. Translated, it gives CSDNRAVGAFF.

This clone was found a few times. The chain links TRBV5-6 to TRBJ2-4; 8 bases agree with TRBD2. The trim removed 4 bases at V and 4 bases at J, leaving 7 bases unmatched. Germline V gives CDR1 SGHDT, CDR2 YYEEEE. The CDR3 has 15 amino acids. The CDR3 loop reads CASSRSGAIKNIQYF. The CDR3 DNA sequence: TGTGCCAGCAGCCGTAGCGGGGCTATAAAAAACATTCAGTACTTC.

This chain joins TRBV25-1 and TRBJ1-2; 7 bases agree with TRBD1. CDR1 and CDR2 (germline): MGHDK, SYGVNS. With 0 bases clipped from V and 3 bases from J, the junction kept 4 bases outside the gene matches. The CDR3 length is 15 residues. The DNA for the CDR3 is TGTGCCAGCAGTGAATATGGCAGGGGGGACTATGGCTACACCTTC. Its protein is CASSEYGRGDYGYTF.

The CDR3 protein is CASSLARDTADTQYF. The CDR3 DNA reads TGTGCCAGCAGCTTGGCGAGGGACACTGCAGATACGCAGTATTTT. V gene TRBV5-5 combines with J gene TRBJ2-3, with D tentatively TRBD1 (6 bases). The ends were cut back, 0 bases at V and 4 bases at J, with 12 bases in the middle. The CDR3 contains 15 residues. Germline V gives CDR1 SGHKS, CDR2 YYEKEE (reference sequence).

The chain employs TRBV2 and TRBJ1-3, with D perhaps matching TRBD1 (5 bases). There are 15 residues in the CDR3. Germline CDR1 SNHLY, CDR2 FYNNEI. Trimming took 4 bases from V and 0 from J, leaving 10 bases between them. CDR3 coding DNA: TGTGCCAGCAGTGGACAGCGCCACTCTGGAAACACCATATATTTT. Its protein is CASSGQRHSGNTIYF.

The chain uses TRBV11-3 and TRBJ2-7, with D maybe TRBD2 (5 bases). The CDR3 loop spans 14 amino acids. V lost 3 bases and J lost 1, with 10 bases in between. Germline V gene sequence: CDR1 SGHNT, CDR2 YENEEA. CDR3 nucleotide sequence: TGTGCCAGCAGCTTTTCGGGAAAATCCTACGAGCAGTACTTC. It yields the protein CASSFSGKSYEQYF.

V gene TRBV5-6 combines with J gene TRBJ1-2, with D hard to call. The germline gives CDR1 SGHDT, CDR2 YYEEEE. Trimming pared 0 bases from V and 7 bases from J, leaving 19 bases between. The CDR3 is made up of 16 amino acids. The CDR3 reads CASSLEVDNPRGGYTF. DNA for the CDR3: TGTGCCAGCAGCTTGGAGGTTGACAACCCCCGGGGTGGCTACACCTTC.